The sequence of this T cell receptor (beta chain) was determined in a study of CD8 T cells in ankylosing spondylitis. Findings and limits, study-wide: Ankylosing spondylitis blood appeared to carry a characteristic TCR beta motif of roughly 8 highly homologous variants.

TCRdb used MiXCR to reprocess the 5' RACE reads, holding one entry per CDR3 protein. This table holds a few hundred thousand distinct CDR3 sequences, over 15% found once. CDR1 is SGHDT, CDR2 YYEEEE, per germline. V was trimmed by 0 bases and J by 9 bases, leaving 10 bases between them. This CDR3 contains 14 residues. This clonotype appeared a few times. What it recognizes is unknown. What was sequenced was blood, either unsorted or a sorted T cell fraction (not recorded which). This sequence joins TRBV5-6 and TRBJ1-6; D unclear. This clonotype was sampled from a male donor with ankylosing spondylitis. The CDR3 loop reads CASSLGLLSSPLHF. The CDR3 DNA reads TGTGCCAGCAGCTTGGGGCTCCTGAGTTCACCCCTCCACTTT.